What follows is one T cell receptor beta chain and its context. Antigen specificity is unknown. This CDR3 comprises 17 residues. Germline V gives CDR1 SGHTA, CDR2 FQGNSA. The J segment lost 7 bases and the V segment lost 3 bases, leaving 13 bases of the junction unmatched. This entry comes from a study of cytomegalovirus exposure and HLA in healthy donors. The protocol was immunoSEQ multiplex PCR, while the TCRdb copy is restricted to in-frame clones and leaves out a portion. The repertoire holds some 100,000 clones, with 70% to 90% as singletons. Study-wide results and caveats: The classifier reportedly diagnosed cytomegalovirus status with high specificity and sensitivity. Approximately 160 TCR beta chains were listed as cytomegalovirus-associated.

The donors were part of the validation cohort of around 110 subjects. That cohort was separate from the first cohort, which comprised 700 or so subjects. The sequence came from a man younger than 35 in good health and CMV-seronegative. Sequencing was done on a sample of PBMCs. The genes are TRBV7-2 and TRBJ2-2; 8 bases match TRBD2. Here the CDR3 reads CASSLGPSSGADGELFF. DNA of the CDR3: TGTGCCAGCAGCTTGGGGCCAAGTAGCGGGGCAGACGGGGAGCTGTTTTTT.